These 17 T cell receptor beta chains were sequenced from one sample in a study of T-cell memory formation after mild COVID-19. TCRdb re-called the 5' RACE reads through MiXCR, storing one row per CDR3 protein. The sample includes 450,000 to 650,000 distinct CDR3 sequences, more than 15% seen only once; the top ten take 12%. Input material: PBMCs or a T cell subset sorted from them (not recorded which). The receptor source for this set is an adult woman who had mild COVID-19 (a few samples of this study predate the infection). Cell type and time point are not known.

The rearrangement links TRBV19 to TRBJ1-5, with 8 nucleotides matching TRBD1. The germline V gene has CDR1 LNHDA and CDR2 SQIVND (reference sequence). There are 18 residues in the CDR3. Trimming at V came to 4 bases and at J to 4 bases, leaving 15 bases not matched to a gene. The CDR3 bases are TGTGCCAGTAGTAGTGATGGACCAGGGGGCCGTAGGAATCAGCCCCAGCATTTT. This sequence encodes CASSSDGPGGRRNQPQHF. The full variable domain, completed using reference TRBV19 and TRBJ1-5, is DGGITQSPKYLFRKEGQNVTLSCEQNLNHDAMYWYRQDPGQGLRLIYYSQIVNDFQKGDIAEGYSVSREKKESFPLTVTSAQKNPTAFYLCASSSDGPGGRRNQPQHFGDGTRLSIL.

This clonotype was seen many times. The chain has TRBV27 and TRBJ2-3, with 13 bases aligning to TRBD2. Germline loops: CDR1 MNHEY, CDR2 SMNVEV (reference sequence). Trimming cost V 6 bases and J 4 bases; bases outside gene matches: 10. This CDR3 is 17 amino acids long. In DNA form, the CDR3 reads TGTGCCAGCAGCCGGACTAGCGGGAGTTTATTTCCAGATACGCAGTATTTT. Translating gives CASSRTSGSLFPDTQYF.

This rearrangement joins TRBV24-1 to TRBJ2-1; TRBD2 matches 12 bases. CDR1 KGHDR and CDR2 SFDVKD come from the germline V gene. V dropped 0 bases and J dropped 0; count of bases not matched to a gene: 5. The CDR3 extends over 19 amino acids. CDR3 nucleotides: TGTGCCACCAGTGATTTGGCTAGCGGGAGGGGGAGCTCCTACAATGAGCAGTTCTTC. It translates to CATSDLASGRGSSYNEQFF.

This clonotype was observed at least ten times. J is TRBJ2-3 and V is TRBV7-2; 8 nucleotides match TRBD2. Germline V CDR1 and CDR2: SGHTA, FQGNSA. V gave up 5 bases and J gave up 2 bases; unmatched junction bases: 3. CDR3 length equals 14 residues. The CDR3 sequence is CASSPGLATDTQYF. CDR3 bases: TGTGCCAGCAGCCCAGGACTAGCCACAGATACGCAGTATTTT. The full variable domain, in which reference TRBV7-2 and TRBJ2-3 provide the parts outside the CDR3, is GAGVSQSPSNKVTEKGKDVELRCDPISGHTALYWYRQSLGQGLEFLIYFQGNSAPDKSGLPSDRFSAERTGGSVSTLTIQRTQQEDSAVYLCASSPGLATDTQYFGPGTRLTVL.

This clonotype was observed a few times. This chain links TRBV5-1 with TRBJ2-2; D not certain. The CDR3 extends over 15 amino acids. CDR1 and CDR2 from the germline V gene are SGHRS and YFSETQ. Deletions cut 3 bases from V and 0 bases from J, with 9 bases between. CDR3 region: CASSSGPPNTGELFF. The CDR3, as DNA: TGCGCCAGCAGCTCTGGACCGCCGAACACCGGGGAGCTGTTTTTT.

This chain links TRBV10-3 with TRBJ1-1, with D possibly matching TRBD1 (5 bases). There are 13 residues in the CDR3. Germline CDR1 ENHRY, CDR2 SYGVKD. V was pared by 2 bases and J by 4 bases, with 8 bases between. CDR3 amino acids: CAISEVGGTEAFF. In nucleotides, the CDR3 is TGTGCCATCAGTGAGGTGGGGGGCACTGAAGCTTTCTTT.

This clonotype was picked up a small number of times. The CDR3 is CASSLGRTWGQETQYF. The CDR3 bases are TGTGCCAGCAGCTTAGGCAGGACCTGGGGACAAGAGACCCAGTACTTC. The gene calls are TRBV11-2 and TRBJ2-5, with D unclear. CDR3 length equals 16 residues. Germline-derived CDR1 and CDR2 are SGHAT and FQNNGV. V was trimmed by 1 base and J by 2 bases, leaving 14 bases between them.

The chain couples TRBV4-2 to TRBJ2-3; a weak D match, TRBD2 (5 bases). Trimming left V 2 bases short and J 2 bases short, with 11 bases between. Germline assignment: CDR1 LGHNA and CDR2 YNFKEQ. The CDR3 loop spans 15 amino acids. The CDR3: CASSQRSGPTDTQYF. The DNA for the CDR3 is TGTGCCAGCAGCCAAAGAAGCGGACCCACAGATACGCAGTATTTT.

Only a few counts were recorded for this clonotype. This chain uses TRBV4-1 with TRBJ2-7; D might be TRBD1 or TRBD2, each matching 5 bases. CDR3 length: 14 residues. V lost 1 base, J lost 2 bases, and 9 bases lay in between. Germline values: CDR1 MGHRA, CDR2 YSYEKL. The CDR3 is CASSQVEGPYEQYF. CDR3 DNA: TGCGCCAGCAGCCAAGTCGAGGGACCCTACGAGCAGTACTTC.

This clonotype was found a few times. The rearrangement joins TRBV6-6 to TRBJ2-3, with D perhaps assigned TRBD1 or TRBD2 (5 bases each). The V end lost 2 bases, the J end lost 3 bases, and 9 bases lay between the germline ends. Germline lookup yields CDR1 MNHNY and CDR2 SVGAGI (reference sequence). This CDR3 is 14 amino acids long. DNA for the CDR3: TGTGCCAGCAGTTACGGGGGAATAACAGATACGCAGTATTTT. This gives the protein CASSYGGITDTQYF.

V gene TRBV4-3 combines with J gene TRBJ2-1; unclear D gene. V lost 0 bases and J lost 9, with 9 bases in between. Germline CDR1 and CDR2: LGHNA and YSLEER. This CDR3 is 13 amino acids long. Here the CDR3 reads CASSQDITAEQFF. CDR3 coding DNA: TGCGCCAGCAGCCAAGATATAACGGCTGAGCAGTTCTTC.

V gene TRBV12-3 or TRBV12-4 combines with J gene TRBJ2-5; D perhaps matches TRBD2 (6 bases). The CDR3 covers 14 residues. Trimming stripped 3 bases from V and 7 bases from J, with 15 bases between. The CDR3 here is CASSFGVSEGTQYF. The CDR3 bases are TGTGCCAGCAGTTTTGGGGTCTCGGAGGGGACCCAGTACTTC.

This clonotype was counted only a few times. The CDR3 DNA reads as TGTGCCAGCAGCTTGGAGGGCCAGTCTAACTATGGCTACACCTTC. It yields the protein CASSLEGQSNYGYTF. The chain is built from TRBV5-5 and TRBJ1-2; D remains ambiguous. From germline, CDR1 is SGHKS and CDR2 YYEKEE (reference sequence). The CDR3 runs 15 residues. Trimming took off 0 bases at V and 0 bases at J, with 9 bases between the two ends.

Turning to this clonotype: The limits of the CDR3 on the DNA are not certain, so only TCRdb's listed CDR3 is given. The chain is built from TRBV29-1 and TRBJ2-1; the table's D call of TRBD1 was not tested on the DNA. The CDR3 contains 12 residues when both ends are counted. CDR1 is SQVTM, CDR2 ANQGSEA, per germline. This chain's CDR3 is CSVAVGIQWGFF.

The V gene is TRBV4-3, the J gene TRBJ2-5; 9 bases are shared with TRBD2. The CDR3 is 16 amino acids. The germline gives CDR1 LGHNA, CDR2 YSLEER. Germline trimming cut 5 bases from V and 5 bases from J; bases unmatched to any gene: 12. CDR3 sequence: CASSWRLAGEGETQYF. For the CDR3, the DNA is TGCGCCAGCAGCTGGCGATTAGCGGGAGAGGGGGAGACCCAGTACTTC.

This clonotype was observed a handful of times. CDR3 region: CASSEGLATGELFF. The CDR3 DNA follows: TGTGCCAGCAGCGAGGGACTAGCGACCGGGGAGCTGTTTTTT. V gene TRBV5-6 combines with J gene TRBJ2-2, with 10 positions matching TRBD2. The germline V gene encodes CDR1 SGHDT and CDR2 YYEEEE. Trimming removed 4 bases from V and 5 bases from J; junction bases left unmatched: 2. CDR3 size: 14 residues.

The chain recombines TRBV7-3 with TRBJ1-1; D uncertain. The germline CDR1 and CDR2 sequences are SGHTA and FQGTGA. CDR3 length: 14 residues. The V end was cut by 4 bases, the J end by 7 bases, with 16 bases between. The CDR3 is CASSYSLTEGEAFF. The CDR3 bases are TGTGCCAGCAGCTATTCCTTGACGGAGGGTGAAGCTTTCTTT.